This T cell receptor (beta chain) appears in the sequencing data of a study of CD8 T cells in ankylosing spondylitis. Study observations and caveats: Eight highly homologous variants made up a TCR beta motif, and this motif appeared characteristic of ankylosing spondylitis blood.

The CDR3 totals 13 residues. V lost 0 bases and J 0 bases, leaving 5 bases between the germline ends. Germline CDR1 and CDR2: DFQATT and SNEGSKA (reference sequence). TCRdb analysed the 5' RACE reads with MiXCR anew, one entry per CDR3 protein. The data hold more than 400,000 distinct CDR3 sequences, with under 5.5% observed a single time. Points on this clonotype: Its antigen remains unidentified.

This chain uses TRBV20-1 with TRBJ1-1; D unclear. The sequenced sample was blood, either unsorted or a sorted T cell fraction (not recorded which). This receptor was identified in a male donor with ankylosing spondylitis. The CDR3 is CSAREGMNTEAFF. The CDR3 bases are TGCAGTGCTAGAGAAGGCATGAACACTGAAGCTTTCTTT.